These T cell receptor beta chains were read from a single sample in a study of beta chain features in type 1 diabetes. Profiling relied on immunoSEQ multiplex PCR, and the TCRdb table lists in-frame clones only, not all of them. The sample yields about 900,000 clones, under 20% seen once. Sequences were obtained from naive CD4+ T cells from blood. The receptors were sampled from a young woman in good health. Each CDR3 is given with its conserved first and last residue. Fields, in order: D gene, J gene, V gene, clone size, CDR3 DNA, CDR3 protein. A D gene is named only where the DNA matches it firmly. Size values are once, few and many counts, or a class for expanded clones, and some rows have none.

d_call: NA
j_call: TRBJ2-2
v_call: TRBV2
clone_size: few
cdr3_nt: TGTGCCAGCAGTTTCGGACTGCGAGGCTACACCGGGGAGCTGTTTTTT
cdr3_aa: CASSFGLRGYTGELFF

d_call: TRBD1
j_call: TRBJ1-1
v_call: TRBV6-1
clone_size: few
cdr3_nt: TGTGCCAGCAGTGAAGCGCGTCGGACAGGGGACACTGAAGCTTTCTTT
cdr3_aa: CASSEARRTGDTEAFF

d_call: NA
j_call: TRBJ2-6
v_call: TRBV7-9
clone_size: many
cdr3_nt: TGTGCCAGCAGCTCGCTCCCGGGACCTTCTGGGGCCAACGTCCTGACTTTC
cdr3_aa: CASSSLPGPSGANVLTF

d_call: TRBD1
j_call: TRBJ2-7
v_call: TRBV5-1
clone_size: NA
cdr3_nt: TGCGCCAGCAGCTTCCTATCCGGGACAGGGGCCTACGAGCAGTACTTC
cdr3_aa: CASSFLSGTGAYEQYF

d_call: NA
j_call: TRBJ2-1
v_call: TRBV7-9
clone_size: NA
cdr3_nt: TGTGCCAGCAGCCTAGACAGAAATGAGCAGTTCTTC
cdr3_aa: CASSLDRNEQFF

d_call: NA
j_call: TRBJ2-7
v_call: TRBV15
clone_size: NA
cdr3_nt: TGTGCCACCAGCAGAGATAGGGGATACGAGCAGTACTTC
cdr3_aa: CATSRDRGYEQYF

d_call: TRBD1
j_call: TRBJ2-5
v_call: TRBV6-5
clone_size: NA
cdr3_nt: TGTGCCAGCAGTCCCGGGACAGTATACCAAGAGACCCAGTACTTC
cdr3_aa: CASSPGTVYQETQYF

d_call: NA
j_call: TRBJ1-5
v_call: TRBV19
clone_size: NA
cdr3_nt: TGTGCCAGTCGCGTTAGGGATAGAAGCAATCAGCCCCAGCATTTT
cdr3_aa: CASRVRDRSNQPQHF

d_call: TRBD1
j_call: TRBJ2-2
v_call: TRBV10-3
clone_size: NA
cdr3_nt: TGTGCCAGCAAATTAGACAGGGGGCCCGGGGAGCTGTTTTTT
cdr3_aa: CASKLDRGPGELFF

d_call: NA
j_call: TRBJ2-7
v_call: TRBV28
clone_size: few
cdr3_nt: TGTGTCGTGTCAGGGGTCTACGAGCAGTACTTC
cdr3_aa: CVVSGVYEQYF

d_call: TRBD1
j_call: TRBJ1-2
v_call: TRBV9
clone_size: NA
cdr3_nt: TGTGCCAGCAGCCCTAGGGGGGACAGGGCCTCTCAGGATGGCTACACCTTC
cdr3_aa: CASSPRGDRASQDGYTF

d_call: TRBD2
j_call: TRBJ2-7
v_call: TRBV28
clone_size: NA
cdr3_nt: TGTGCCGCACTAGCGACTAGTTACGAGCAGTACTTC
cdr3_aa: CAALATSYEQYF

d_call: TRBD2
j_call: TRBJ2-7
v_call: TRBV2
clone_size: few
cdr3_nt: TGTGCCAGCAATTTTGCGGGAGTCAACGAGCAGTACTTC
cdr3_aa: CASNFAGVNEQYF

d_call: NA
j_call: TRBJ1-1
v_call: TRBV11-2
clone_size: NA
cdr3_nt: TGTGCCAGCAGACTCGGGATGAACACTGAAGCTTTCTTT
cdr3_aa: CASRLGMNTEAFF

d_call: TRBD2
j_call: TRBJ2-7
v_call: TRBV5-1
clone_size: NA
cdr3_nt: TGCGCCAGCAGCTTGAAGATCGGACTAGCGGGAATAATCTCCTACGAGCAGTACTTC
cdr3_aa: CASSLKIGLAGIISYEQYF

d_call: NA
j_call: TRBJ2-3
v_call: TRBV9
clone_size: few
cdr3_nt: TGTGCCAGCAGCGTAGGGGGTTCCACAGATACGCAGTATTTT
cdr3_aa: CASSVGGSTDTQYF

d_call: NA
j_call: TRBJ2-1
v_call: TRBV9
clone_size: NA
cdr3_nt: TGTGCCAGCAGCTCACAGGGAATCGGCAATGAGCAGTTCTTC
cdr3_aa: CASSSQGIGNEQFF

d_call: NA
j_call: TRBJ2-3
v_call: TRBV9
clone_size: NA
cdr3_nt: TGTGCCAGCAGCGTAGTTGGGTGGTCGGTGGCAGATACGCAGTATTTT
cdr3_aa: CASSVVGWSVADTQYF

d_call: TRBD1
j_call: TRBJ1-2
v_call: TRBV25-1
clone_size: few
cdr3_nt: TGTGCCAGCAGTCCGACGATTGACAGGGTCGGTGGCTACACCTTC
cdr3_aa: CASSPTIDRVGGYTF

d_call: TRBD2
j_call: TRBJ2-2
v_call: TRBV7-3
clone_size: few
cdr3_nt: TGTGCCAGCAGCCCTAGCGGAACGAACACCGGGGAGCTGTTTTTT
cdr3_aa: CASSPSGTNTGELFF

d_call: NA
j_call: TRBJ2-7
v_call: TRBV2
clone_size: NA
cdr3_nt: TGTGCCAGCAGTGAGGCTCGGGGGCCCTACGAGCAGTACTTC
cdr3_aa: CASSEARGPYEQYF

d_call: NA
j_call: TRBJ2-7
v_call: TRBV28
clone_size: few
cdr3_nt: TGTGCCAGCAGTTTAGGCCAGAATTACGAGCAGTACTTC
cdr3_aa: CASSLGQNYEQYF

d_call: NA
j_call: TRBJ2-7
v_call: TRBV28
clone_size: NA
cdr3_nt: TGTGCCAGCAGTTTAAGGTTGGGTGAGCAGTACTTC
cdr3_aa: CASSLRLGEQYF

d_call: NA
j_call: TRBJ2-5
v_call: TRBV5-6
clone_size: few
cdr3_nt: TGTGCCAGCAGCCACGGGACGTCCCAGTACTTC
cdr3_aa: CASSHGTSQYF

d_call: NA
j_call: TRBJ1-1
v_call: TRBV7-2
clone_size: NA
cdr3_nt: TGTGCCAGCAGCTTAGGCCGAGTAACTGAAGCTTTCTTT
cdr3_aa: CASSLGRVTEAFF

d_call: NA
j_call: TRBJ1-1
v_call: TRBV7-2
clone_size: few
cdr3_nt: TGTGCCAGCAGCTTATGGGGGATGAACACTGAAGCTTTCTTT
cdr3_aa: CASSLWGMNTEAFF

d_call: NA
j_call: TRBJ1-1
v_call: TRBV29-1
clone_size: NA
cdr3_nt: TGCAGCGTTTCCCGGGACGGTATCAATGAAGCTTTCTTT
cdr3_aa: CSVSRDGINEAFF

d_call: TRBD2
j_call: TRBJ2-1
v_call: TRBV4-3
clone_size: few
cdr3_nt: TGCGCCAGCAGCCCGTCAATCGGCGGCGGGGGCTCCTACAATGAGCAGTTCTTC
cdr3_aa: CASSPSIGGGGSYNEQFF

d_call: NA
j_call: TRBJ2-7
v_call: TRBV5-4
clone_size: few
cdr3_nt: TGTGCCAGCAGCTTTCAAAACAGGGACGAGCAGTACTTC
cdr3_aa: CASSFQNRDEQYF

d_call: NA
j_call: TRBJ1-2
v_call: TRBV14
clone_size: NA
cdr3_nt: TGTGCCAGCAGCCAAGCTGGGGGTTACTATGGCTACACCTTC
cdr3_aa: CASSQAGGYYGYTF

d_call: NA
j_call: TRBJ1-4
v_call: TRBV19
clone_size: NA
cdr3_nt: TGTGCCAGTCGGACACCCCTCGGCGAAAAACTGTTTTTT
cdr3_aa: CASRTPLGEKLFF

d_call: TRBD1
j_call: TRBJ1-2
v_call: TRBV5-1
clone_size: few
cdr3_nt: TGCGCCAGCAGCACCGGGACAGGGTCCTATGGCTACACCTTC
cdr3_aa: CASSTGTGSYGYTF

d_call: NA
j_call: TRBJ1-1
v_call: TRBV19
clone_size: NA
cdr3_nt: TGTGCCAGTAGTCGAATCATGAACACTGAAGCTTTCTTT
cdr3_aa: CASSRIMNTEAFF

d_call: NA
j_call: TRBJ1-3
v_call: TRBV19
clone_size: few
cdr3_nt: TGTGCCAGTAATCCCGGGACAAGGCATAGGAACACCATATATTTT
cdr3_aa: CASNPGTRHRNTIYF

d_call: NA
j_call: TRBJ1-2
v_call: TRBV5-1
clone_size: NA
cdr3_nt: TGCGCCAGCAGCACACAGGGACGTGGCTACACCTTC
cdr3_aa: CASSTQGRGYTF

d_call: TRBD2
j_call: TRBJ2-5
v_call: TRBV29-1
clone_size: few
cdr3_nt: TGCAGCGTTGAAGATCGGGTCGGGGGGGGGACCCAGTACTTC
cdr3_aa: CSVEDRVGGGTQYF

d_call: NA
j_call: TRBJ1-5
v_call: TRBV15
clone_size: once
cdr3_nt: TGTGCCACCAGCAGAGATTTGGGGGATTGGAATCAGCCCCAGCATTTT
cdr3_aa: CATSRDLGDWNQPQHF

d_call: TRBD2
j_call: TRBJ2-7
v_call: TRBV27
clone_size: NA
cdr3_nt: TGTGCCAGCAGTCGGACTAGCGGGACCTACGAGCAGTACTTC
cdr3_aa: CASSRTSGTYEQYF

d_call: NA
j_call: TRBJ2-1
v_call: TRBV9
clone_size: NA
cdr3_nt: TGTGCCAGCAGCGTAGCCGGGGATCCCAGAATAAAGGAGCAGTTCTTC
cdr3_aa: CASSVAGDPRIKEQFF

d_call: TRBD2
j_call: TRBJ2-5
v_call: TRBV7-9
clone_size: few
cdr3_nt: TGTGCCAGCATCGCTAGCCTAGCGGGAGAATGGGGAGAGACCCAGTACTTC
cdr3_aa: CASIASLAGEWGETQYF

d_call: TRBD2
j_call: TRBJ2-3
v_call: TRBV7-2
clone_size: NA
cdr3_nt: TGTGCCAGCACACTTAGCGGGAGTGGGACAGATACGCAGTATTTT
cdr3_aa: CASTLSGSGTDTQYF

d_call: NA
j_call: TRBJ2-1
v_call: TRBV5-1
clone_size: NA
cdr3_nt: TGCGCCAGCAGCTTGGGTCGTCGGGACAACAATGAGCAGTTCTTC
cdr3_aa: CASSLGRRDNNEQFF

d_call: TRBD1
j_call: TRBJ2-1
v_call: TRBV6-1
clone_size: NA
cdr3_nt: TGTGCCAGCGACAGGGGGGTCTACAATGAGCAGTTCTTC
cdr3_aa: CASDRGVYNEQFF

d_call: TRBD2
j_call: TRBJ2-3
v_call: TRBV9
clone_size: NA
cdr3_nt: TGTGCCAGCAGCCCACTACCTAGCGGGAGTGGTACGCAGTATTTT
cdr3_aa: CASSPLPSGSGTQYF

d_call: TRBD1
j_call: TRBJ2-1
v_call: TRBV2
clone_size: few
cdr3_nt: TGTGCCAGCATACCGGGACAGGGTAACAATGAGCAGTTCTTC
cdr3_aa: CASIPGQGNNEQFF

d_call: NA
j_call: TRBJ1-2
v_call: TRBV6-7
clone_size: NA
cdr3_nt: TGTGCCAGCAGCGCATTTGGGGCCTATGGCTACACCTTC
cdr3_aa: CASSAFGAYGYTF